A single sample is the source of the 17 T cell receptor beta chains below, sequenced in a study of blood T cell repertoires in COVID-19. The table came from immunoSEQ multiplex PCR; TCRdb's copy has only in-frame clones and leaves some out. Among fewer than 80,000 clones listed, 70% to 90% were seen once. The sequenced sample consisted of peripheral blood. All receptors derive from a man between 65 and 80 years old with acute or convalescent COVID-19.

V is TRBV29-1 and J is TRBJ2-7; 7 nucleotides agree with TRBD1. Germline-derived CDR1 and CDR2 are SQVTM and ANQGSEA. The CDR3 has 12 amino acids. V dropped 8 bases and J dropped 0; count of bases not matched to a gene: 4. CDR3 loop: CSIRDSSYEQYF. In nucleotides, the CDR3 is TGCAGCATCCGGGACAGCTCCTACGAGCAGTACTTC.

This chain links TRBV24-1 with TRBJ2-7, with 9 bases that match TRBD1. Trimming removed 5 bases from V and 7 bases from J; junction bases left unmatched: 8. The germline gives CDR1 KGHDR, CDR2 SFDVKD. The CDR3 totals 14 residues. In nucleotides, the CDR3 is TGTGCCACCAGTGTGGGACAGGGCCGTTGGGAGCAGTACTTC. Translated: CATSVGQGRWEQYF.

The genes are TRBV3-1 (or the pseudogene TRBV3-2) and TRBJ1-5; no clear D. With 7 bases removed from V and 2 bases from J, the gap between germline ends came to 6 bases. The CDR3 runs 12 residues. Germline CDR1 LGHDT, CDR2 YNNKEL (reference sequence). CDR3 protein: CASTSGNQPQHF. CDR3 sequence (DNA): TGTGCCAGCACCTCGGGCAATCAGCCCCAGCATTTT.

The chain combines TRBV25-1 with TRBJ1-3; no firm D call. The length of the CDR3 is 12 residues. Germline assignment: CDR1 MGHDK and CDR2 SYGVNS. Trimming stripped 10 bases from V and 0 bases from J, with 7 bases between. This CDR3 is CAMRSSGNTIYF. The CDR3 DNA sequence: TGTGCCATGAGGTCCTCTGGAAACACCATATATTTT.

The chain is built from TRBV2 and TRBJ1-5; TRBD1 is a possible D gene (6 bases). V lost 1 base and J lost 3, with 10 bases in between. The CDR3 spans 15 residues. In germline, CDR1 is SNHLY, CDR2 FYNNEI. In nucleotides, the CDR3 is TGTGCCAGCAGTGAAGGGACAGCACCCAATCAGCCCCAGCATTTT. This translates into CASSEGTAPNQPQHF.

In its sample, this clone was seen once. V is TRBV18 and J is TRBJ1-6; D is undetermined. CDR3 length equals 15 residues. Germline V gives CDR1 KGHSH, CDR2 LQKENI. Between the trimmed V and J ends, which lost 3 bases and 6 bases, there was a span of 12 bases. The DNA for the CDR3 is TGTGCCAGCTCACCCCCCGCAGGTGCTAATTCACCCCTCCACTTT. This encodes CASSPPAGANSPLHF.

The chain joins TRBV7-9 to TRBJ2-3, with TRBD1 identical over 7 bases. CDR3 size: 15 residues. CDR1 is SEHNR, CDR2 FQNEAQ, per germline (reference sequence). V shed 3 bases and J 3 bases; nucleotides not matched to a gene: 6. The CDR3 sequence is CASSFGQVPTDTQYF. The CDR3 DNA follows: TGTGCCAGCAGCTTCGGACAGGTACCGACAGATACGCAGTATTTT.

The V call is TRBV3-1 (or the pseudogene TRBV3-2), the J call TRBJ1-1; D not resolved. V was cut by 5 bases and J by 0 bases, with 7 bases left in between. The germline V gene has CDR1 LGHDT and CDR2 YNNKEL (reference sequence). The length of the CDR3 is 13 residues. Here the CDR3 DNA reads TGTGCCAGCAGCTCCGTCGTGAACACTGAAGCTTTCTTT. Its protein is CASSSVVNTEAFF.

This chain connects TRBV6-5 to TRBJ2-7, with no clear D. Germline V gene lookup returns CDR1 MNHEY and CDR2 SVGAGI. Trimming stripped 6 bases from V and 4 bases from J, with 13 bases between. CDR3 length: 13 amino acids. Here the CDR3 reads CASSPPAAYEQYF. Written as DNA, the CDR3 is TGTGCCAGCAGCCCCCCCGCGGCATACGAGCAGTACTTC.

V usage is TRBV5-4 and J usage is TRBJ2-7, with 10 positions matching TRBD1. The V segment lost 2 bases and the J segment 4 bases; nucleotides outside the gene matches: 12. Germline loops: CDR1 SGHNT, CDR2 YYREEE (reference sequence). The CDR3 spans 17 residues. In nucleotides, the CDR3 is TGTGCCAGCAGCTTCGTTGTAAAGGACAGGGGGTGGTACGAGCAGTACTTC. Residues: CASSFVVKDRGWYEQYF.

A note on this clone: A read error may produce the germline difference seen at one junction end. CDR3 sequence reads: CATQNRGGAVF. DNA for the CDR3: TGTGCCACACAAAATAGGGGGGGGGCGGTCTTC. This chain links TRBV25-1 with TRBJ2-1; tentative D call: TRBD2 (7 bases). In germline, CDR1 is MGHDK, CDR2 SYGVNS. CDR3 length: 11 amino acids. The whole variable domain, remainder taken from reference TRBV25-1 and TRBJ2-1, is EADIYQTPRYLVIGTGKKITLECSQTMGHDKMYWYQQDPGMELHLIHYSYGVNSTEKGDLSSESTVSRIRTEHFPLTLESARPSHTSQYLCATQNRGGAVFGPGTRLTVL.

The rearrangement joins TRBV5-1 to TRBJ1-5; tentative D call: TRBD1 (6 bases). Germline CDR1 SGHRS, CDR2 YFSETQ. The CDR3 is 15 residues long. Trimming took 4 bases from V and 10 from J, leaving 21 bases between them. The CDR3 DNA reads TGCGCCAGCAGCACGGGGGGCAGGGGAACGTCCCCCCAGCATTTT. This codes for CASSTGGRGTSPQHF.

The CDR3 nucleotides are TGTGCCAGCAGCACTACAGGGCGGAACTATGGCTACACCTTC. This gives the protein CASSTTGRNYGYTF. V is TRBV5-5 and J is TRBJ1-2; D may be TRBD1 (6 bases). Deletions cut 4 bases from V and 2 bases from J, with 12 bases between. The CDR3 totals 14 residues. CDR1 and CDR2 (germline): SGHKS, YYEKEE (reference sequence).

CDR3 protein: CASSSGTGLAEQYF. In DNA, the CDR3 is TGTGCCAGCAGCTCGGGGACAGGGCTGGCCGAGCAGTACTTC. This chain links TRBV5-5 with TRBJ2-7; 9 bases line up with TRBD1. The CDR3 covers 14 residues. Germline CDR1 reads SGHKS; CDR2 reads YYEKEE (reference sequence). V lost 3 bases, J lost 6 bases, and 7 bases stayed unmatched.

The CDR3 nucleotides read TGTGCCAGCAGCTGGGAAGACAGGAGGAAGACTGAAGAGCAGTTCTTC. Its protein is CASSWEDRRKTEEQFF. V and J are TRBV5-5 and TRBJ2-1; the D gene is possibly TRBD1 (6 bases). Trimming cost V 3 bases and J 10 bases, with 23 bases left between them. Per germline, CDR1 SGHKS and CDR2 YYEKEE (reference sequence). The CDR3 covers 16 residues.

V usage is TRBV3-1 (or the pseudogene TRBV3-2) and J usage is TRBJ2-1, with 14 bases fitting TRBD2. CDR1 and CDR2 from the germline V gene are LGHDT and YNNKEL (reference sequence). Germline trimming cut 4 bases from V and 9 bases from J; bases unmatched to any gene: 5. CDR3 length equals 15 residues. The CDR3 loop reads CASSLGLAGVGEQFF. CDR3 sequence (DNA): TGTGCCAGCAGCCTGGGACTAGCGGGAGTGGGTGAGCAGTTCTTC.

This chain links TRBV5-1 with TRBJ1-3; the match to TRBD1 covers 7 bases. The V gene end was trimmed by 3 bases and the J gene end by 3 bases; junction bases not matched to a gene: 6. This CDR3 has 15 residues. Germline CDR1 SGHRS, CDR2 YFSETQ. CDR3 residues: CASSSGQYSGNTIYF. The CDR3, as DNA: TGCGCCAGCAGCTCGGGACAGTACAGTGGAAACACCATATATTTT.